The clone carrying this T cell receptor beta chain was counted ten times or more. What it binds is unknown. Template was genomic DNA; TCR beta CDR3 amplified in two multiplex PCR rounds. Amplification during the initial PCR round employed primers specific to each TRBV and TRBJ gene. TCRdb re-derived calls from the multiplex PCR reads in MiXCR, one entry per CDR3 protein. The repertoire holds around 30,000 distinct CDR3 sequences, around 30% seen once, with 33% in the top ten. The CDR3 sequence is 13 residues long. Germline-derived CDR1 and CDR2 are LNHDA and SQIVND (reference sequence). V was clipped by 3 bases and J by 2 bases, with 6 bases between them. These data come from a study of prognosis after radiotherapy for stage I lung cancer. Findings and limits, study-wide: After stereotactic body radiation therapy, patients with later distant metastases showed lower Shannon entropy. Clone counts measured for unique TCRs fell after stereotactic body radiation therapy, median roughly 9,300 versus 7,200.

The source is a donor aged 50 or older with non-small cell lung cancer. The sample was PBMCs, taken before or after stereotactic body radiation therapy (not recorded which). The chain employs TRBV19 and TRBJ2-3, with a possible D match to TRBD2 (5 bases). The CDR3: CASSIGDTDTQYF. The DNA of the CDR3 is TGTGCCAGTAGTATCGGGGACACAGATACGCAGTATTTT.